The clone carrying this T cell receptor beta chain was counted ten times or more. Trimming at V came to 1 base and at J to 1 base, leaving 11 bases not matched to a gene. The CDR3 covers 18 residues. TCR beta CDR3 regions were amplified from RNA. HTBI primers were used for first-round RT-PCR of the TCR CDR3. Each CDR3 protein gets one entry after TCRdb re-called the multiplex PCR reads with MiXCR. The sample lists 410,000 or so distinct CDR3 sequences, over 12% seen once, with 13% in the top ten. This specimen belongs to a study of T cells in Graves' hyperthyroidism and ophthalmopathy. This rearrangement joins TRBV12-3 or TRBV12-4 to TRBJ2-3; the match to TRBD2 covers 7 bases. Sequencing input: blood. This receptor was obtained from a man between 18 and 29 years old with Graves' ophthalmopathy. As DNA, the CDR3 is TGTGCCAGCAGTTTAGACCCAGGCGGGAGTTGGGGCACAGATACGCAGTATTTT. Its protein is CASSLDPGGSWGTDTQYF.